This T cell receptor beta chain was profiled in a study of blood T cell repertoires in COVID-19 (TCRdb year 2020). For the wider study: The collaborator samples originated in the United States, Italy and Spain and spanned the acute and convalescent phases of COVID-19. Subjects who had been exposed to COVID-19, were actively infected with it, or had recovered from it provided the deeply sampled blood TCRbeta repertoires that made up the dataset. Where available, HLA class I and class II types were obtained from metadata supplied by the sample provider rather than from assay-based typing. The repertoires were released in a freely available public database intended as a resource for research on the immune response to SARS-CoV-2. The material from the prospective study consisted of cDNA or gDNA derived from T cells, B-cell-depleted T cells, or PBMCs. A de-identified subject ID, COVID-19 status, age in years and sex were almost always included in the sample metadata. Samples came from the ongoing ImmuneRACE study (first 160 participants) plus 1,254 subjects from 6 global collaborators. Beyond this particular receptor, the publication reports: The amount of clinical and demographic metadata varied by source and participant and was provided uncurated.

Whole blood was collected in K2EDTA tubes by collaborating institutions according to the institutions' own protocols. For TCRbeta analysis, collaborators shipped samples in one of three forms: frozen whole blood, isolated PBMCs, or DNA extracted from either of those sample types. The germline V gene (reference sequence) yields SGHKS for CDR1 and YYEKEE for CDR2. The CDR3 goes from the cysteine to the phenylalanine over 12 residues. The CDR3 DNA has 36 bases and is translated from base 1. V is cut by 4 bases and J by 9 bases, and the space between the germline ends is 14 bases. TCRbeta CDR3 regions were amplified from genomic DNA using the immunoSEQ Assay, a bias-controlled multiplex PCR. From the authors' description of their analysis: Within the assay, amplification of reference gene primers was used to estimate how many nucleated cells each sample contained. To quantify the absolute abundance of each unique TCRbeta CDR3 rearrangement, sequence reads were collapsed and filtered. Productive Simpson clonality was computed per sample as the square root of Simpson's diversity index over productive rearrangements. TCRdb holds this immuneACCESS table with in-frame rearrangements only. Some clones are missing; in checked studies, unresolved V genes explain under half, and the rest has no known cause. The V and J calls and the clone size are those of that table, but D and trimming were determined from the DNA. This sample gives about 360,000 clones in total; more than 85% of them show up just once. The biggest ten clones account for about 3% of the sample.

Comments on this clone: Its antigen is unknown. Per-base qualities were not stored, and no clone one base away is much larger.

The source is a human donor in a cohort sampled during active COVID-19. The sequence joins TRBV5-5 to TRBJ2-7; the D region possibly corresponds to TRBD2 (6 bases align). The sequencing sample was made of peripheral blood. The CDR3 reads CASSPFGGPQYF. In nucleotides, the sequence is TGTGCCAGCAGCCCATTCGGGGGTCCGCAGTACTTC.